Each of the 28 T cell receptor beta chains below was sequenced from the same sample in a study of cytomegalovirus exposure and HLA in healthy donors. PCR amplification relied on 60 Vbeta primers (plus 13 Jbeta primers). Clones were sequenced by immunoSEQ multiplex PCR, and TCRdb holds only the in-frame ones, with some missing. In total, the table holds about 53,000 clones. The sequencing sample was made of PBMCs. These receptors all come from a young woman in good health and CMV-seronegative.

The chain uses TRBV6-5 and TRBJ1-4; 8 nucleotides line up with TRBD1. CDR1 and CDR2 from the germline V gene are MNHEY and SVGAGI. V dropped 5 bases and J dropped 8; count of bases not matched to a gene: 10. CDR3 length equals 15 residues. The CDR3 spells CASSPLRGRIEKLFF. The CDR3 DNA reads TGTGCCAGCAGTCCCCTCAGGGGGCGCATCGAAAAACTGTTTTTT.

CDR3 in DNA: TGTGCCAGCAGTCCGTTCGTTCAGGACTACGGCGAGCAGTACTTC. It yields the protein CASSPFVQDYGEQYF. This chain connects TRBV9 to TRBJ2-7; D is possibly TRBD2 (6 bases). CDR1 is SGDLS and CDR2 is YYNGEE in the germline V gene. The length of the CDR3 is 15 residues. Deletions cut 5 bases from V and 6 bases from J, with 21 bases between.

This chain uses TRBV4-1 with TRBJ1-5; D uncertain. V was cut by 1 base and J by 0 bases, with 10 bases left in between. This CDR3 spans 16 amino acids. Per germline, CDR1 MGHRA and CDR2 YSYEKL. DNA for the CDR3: TGCGCCAGCAGCCAAGTGGCAGGTCGTAGCAATCAGCCCCAGCATTTT. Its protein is CASSQVAGRSNQPQHF.

CDR3: CASSDSAGGPGELFF. The CDR3 DNA sequence: TGTGCCAGCAGTGACTCGGCGGGAGGGCCCGGGGAGCTGTTTTTT. This rearrangement joins TRBV6-4 to TRBJ2-2; TRBD2 matches at 9 bases. With 0 bases clipped from V and 6 bases from J, the junction kept 2 bases outside the gene matches. Germline CDR1 reads MRHNA; CDR2 reads SNTAGT. There are 15 residues in the CDR3.

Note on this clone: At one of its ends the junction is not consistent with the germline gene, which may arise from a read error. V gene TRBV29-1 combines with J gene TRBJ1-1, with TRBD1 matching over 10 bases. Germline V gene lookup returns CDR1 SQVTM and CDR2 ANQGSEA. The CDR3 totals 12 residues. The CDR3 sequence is CSGGTGETEDFF. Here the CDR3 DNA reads TGCAGCGGCGGGACAGGGGAAACTGAAGATTTCTTT.

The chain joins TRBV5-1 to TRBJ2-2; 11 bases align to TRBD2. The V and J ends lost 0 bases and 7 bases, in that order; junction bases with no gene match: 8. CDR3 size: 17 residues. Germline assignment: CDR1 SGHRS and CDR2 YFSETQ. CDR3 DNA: TGCGCCAGCAGCTTGGGCGTAGCGGGGGGGCCTGGCGGGGAGCTGTTTTTT. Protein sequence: CASSLGVAGGPGGELFF.

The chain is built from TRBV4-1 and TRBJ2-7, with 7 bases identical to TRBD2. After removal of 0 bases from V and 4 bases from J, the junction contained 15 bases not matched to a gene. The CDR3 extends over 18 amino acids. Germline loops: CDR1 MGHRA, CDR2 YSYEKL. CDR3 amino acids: CASSQDLLKGGRYYEQYF. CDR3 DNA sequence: TGCGCCAGCAGCCAAGATCTACTGAAGGGAGGGAGATATTACGAGCAGTACTTC.

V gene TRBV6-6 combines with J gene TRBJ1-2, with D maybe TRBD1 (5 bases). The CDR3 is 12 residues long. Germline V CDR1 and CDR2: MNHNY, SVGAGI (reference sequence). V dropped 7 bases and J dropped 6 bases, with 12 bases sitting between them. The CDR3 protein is CASTRGDDGYTF. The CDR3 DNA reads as TGTGCCAGCACTCGCGGGGACGATGGCTACACCTTC.

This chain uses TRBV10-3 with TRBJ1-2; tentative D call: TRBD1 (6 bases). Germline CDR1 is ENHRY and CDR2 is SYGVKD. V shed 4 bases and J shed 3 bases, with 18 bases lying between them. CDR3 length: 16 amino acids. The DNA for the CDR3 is TGTGCCATCAGTGCAGGAGGGGGAGGGGACCACTATGGCTACACCTTC. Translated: CAISAGGGGDHYGYTF.

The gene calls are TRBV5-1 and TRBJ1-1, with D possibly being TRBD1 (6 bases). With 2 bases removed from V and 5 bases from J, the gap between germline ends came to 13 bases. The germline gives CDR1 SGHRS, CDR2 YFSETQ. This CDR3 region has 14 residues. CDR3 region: CASSLIGGGTEAFF. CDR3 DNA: TGCGCCAGCAGCTTAATAGGGGGTGGGACTGAAGCTTTCTTT.

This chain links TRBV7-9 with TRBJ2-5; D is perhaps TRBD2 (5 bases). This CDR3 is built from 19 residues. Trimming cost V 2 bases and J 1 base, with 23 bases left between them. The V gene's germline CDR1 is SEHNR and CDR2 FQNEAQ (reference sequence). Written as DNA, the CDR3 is TGTGCCAGCAGCTTACCGAAGCGGTTCAACGTCACGCCCCAAGAGACCCAGTACTTC. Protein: CASSLPKRFNVTPQETQYF.

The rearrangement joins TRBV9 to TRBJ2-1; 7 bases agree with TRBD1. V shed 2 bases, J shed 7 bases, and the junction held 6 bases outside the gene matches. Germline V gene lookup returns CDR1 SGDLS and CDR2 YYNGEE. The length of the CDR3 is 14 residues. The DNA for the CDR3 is TGTGCCAGCAGCGTGGGACAGCATAGTAATGAGCAGTTCTTC. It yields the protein CASSVGQHSNEQFF.

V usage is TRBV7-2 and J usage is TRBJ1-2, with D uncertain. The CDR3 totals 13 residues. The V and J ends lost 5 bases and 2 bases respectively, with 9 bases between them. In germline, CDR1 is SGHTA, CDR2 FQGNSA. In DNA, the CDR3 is TGTGCCAGCAGCCTCGACATAAACTATGGCTACACCTTC. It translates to CASSLDINYGYTF. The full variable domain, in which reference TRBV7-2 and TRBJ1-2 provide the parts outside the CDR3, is GAGVSQSPSNKVTEKGKDVELRCDPISGHTALYWYRQSLGQGLEFLIYFQGNSAPDKSGLPSDRFSAERTGGSVSTLTIQRTQQEDSAVYLCASSLDINYGYTFGSGTRLTVV.

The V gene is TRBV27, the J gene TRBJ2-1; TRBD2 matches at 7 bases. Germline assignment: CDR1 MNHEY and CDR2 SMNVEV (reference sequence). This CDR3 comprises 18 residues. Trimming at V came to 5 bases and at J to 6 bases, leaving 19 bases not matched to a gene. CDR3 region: CASSPLNSGLIWSNEQFF. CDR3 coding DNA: TGTGCCAGCAGTCCCCTTAATAGCGGGCTAATCTGGAGCAATGAGCAGTTCTTC.

CDR3 nucleotides: TGTGCCAGCAGTTACTCCTGGGCCAACGGTGTCGAGACCCAGTACTTC. This translates into CASSYSWANGVETQYF. This sequence joins TRBV6-5 and TRBJ2-5; D ambiguous. Germline V lookup: CDR1 MNHEY, CDR2 SVGAGI. V lost 0 bases to trimming and J lost 5 bases, with 16 bases between them. This CDR3 comprises 16 residues.

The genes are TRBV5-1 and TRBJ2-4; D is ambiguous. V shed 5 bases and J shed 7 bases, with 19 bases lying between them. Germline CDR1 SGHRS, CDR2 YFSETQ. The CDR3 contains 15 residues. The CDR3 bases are TGCGCCAGCAGTCTTCTAGGATCGAGTGGGAACATTCAGTACTTC. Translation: CASSLLGSSGNIQYF.

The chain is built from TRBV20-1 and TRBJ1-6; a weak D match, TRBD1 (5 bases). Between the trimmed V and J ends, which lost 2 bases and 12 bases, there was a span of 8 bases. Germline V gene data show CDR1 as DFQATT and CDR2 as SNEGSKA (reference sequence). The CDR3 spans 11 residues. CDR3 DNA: TGCAGTGCTAGACAGGGTGGACCCCTCCACTTT. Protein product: CSARQGGPLHF.

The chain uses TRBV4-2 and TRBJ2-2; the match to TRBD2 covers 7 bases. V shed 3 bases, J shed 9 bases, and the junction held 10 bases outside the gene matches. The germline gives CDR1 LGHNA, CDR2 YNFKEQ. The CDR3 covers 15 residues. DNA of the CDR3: TGTGCCAGCAGCCAGCGGGGGAACCTAGACTGGGAGCTGTTTTTT. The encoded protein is CASSQRGNLDWELFF.

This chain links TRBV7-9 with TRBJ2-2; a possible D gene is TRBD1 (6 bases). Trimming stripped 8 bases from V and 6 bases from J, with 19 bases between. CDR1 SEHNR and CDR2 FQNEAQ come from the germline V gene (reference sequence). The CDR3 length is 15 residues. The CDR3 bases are TGTGCCAGCTGGGCCACAGGGATGGCCGCCGGGGAGCTGTTTTTT. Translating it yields CASWATGMAAGELFF.

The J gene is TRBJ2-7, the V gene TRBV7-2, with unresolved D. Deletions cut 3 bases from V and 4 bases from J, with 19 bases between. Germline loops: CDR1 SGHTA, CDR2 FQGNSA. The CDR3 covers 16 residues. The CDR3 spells CASSLGRSVSLYEQYF. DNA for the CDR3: TGTGCCAGCAGCTTGGGCAGGTCGGTATCTTTGTACGAGCAGTACTTC.

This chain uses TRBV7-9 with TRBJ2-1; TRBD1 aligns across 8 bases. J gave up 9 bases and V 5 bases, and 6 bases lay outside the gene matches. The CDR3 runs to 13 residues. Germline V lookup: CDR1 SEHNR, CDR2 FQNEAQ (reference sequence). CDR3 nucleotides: TGTGCCAGCAGCCGAAACAGGGGGAGTGAGCAGTTCTTC. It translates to CASSRNRGSEQFF.

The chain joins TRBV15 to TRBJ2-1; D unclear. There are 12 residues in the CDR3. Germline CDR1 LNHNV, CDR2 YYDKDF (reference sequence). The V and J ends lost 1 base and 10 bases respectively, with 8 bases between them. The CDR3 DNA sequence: TGTGCCACCAGCAGAGGAGGCAGCGAGCAGTTCTTC. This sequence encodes CATSRGGSEQFF.

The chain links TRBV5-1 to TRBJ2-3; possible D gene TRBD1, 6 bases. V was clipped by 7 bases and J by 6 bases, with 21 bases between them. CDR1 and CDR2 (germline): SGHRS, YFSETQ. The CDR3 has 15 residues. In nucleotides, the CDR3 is TGCGCCAGCCAGAACCCCACAGGGCCCCCGGATACGCAGTATTTT. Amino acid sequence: CASQNPTGPPDTQYF.

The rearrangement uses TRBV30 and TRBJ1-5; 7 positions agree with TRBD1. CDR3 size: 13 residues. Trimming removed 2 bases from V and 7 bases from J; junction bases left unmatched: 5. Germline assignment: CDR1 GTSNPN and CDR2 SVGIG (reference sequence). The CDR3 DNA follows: TGTGCCTGGAGTCATAGGGGGCAGCAGCCCCAGCATTTT. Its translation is CAWSHRGQQPQHF.

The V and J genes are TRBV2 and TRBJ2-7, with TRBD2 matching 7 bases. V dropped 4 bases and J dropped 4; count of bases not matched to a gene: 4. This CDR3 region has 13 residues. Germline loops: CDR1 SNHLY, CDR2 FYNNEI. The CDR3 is CASSVERGYEQYF. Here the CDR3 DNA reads TGTGCCAGCAGTGTCGAGCGGGGTTACGAGCAGTACTTC.

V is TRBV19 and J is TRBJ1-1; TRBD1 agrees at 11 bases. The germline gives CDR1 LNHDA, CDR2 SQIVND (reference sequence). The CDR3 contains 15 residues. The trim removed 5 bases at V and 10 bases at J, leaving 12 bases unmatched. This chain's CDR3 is CASSFEPGQGDGAFF. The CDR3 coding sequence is TGTGCCAGTAGTTTTGAACCGGGACAGGGGGACGGAGCTTTCTTT.

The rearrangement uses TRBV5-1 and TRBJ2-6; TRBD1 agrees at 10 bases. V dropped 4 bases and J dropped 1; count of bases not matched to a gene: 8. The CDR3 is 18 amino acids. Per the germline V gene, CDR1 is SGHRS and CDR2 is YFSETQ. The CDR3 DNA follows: TGCGCCAGCAGCCCCCGACAGGGGGCGCGATCTGGGGCCAACGTCCTGACTTTC. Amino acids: CASSPRQGARSGANVLTF.

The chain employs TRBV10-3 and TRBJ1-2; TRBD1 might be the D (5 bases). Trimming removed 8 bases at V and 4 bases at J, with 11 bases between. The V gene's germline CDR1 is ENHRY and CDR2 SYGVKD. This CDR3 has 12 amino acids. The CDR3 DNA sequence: TGTGCCATCCAGACAGAGACCTATGGCTACACCTTC. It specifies CAIQTETYGYTF.